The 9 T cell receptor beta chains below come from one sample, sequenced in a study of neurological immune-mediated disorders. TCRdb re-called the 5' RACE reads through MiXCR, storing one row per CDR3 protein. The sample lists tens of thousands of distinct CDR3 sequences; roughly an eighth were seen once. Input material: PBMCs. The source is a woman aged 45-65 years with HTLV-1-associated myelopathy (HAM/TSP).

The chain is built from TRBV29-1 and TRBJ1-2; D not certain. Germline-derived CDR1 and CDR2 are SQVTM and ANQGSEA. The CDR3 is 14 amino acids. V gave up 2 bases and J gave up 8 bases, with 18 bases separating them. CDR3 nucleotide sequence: TGCAGCGTTGAATATCTAGACGTCCCTTCGGGCTACACCTTC. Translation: CSVEYLDVPSGYTF.

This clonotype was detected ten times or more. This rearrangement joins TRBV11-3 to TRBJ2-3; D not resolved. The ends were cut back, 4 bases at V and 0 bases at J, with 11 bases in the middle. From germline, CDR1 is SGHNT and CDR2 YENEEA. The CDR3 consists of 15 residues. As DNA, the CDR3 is TGTGCCAGCAGCTGGACCGGTGCTAGCACAGATACGCAGTATTTT. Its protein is CASSWTGASTDTQYF. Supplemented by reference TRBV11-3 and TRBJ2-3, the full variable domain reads EAGVVQSPRYKIIEKKQPVAFWCNPISGHNTLYWYLQNLGQGPELLIRYENEEAVDDSQLPKDRFSAERLKGVDSTLKIQPAELGDSAVYLCASSWTGASTDTQYFGPGTRLTVL.

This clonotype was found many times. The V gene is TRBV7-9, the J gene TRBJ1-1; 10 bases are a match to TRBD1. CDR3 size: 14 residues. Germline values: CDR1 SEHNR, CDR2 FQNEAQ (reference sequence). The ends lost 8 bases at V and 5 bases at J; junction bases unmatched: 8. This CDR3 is CASRTGTGETEAFF. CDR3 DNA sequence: TGTGCCAGCCGAACAGGGACAGGGGAGACTGAAGCTTTCTTT. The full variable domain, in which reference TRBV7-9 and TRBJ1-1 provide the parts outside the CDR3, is DTGVSQNPRHKITKRGQNVTFRCDPISEHNRLYWYRQTLGQGPEFLTYFQNEAQLEKSRLLSDRFSAERPKGSFSTLEIQRTEQGDSAMYLCASRTGTGETEAFFGQGTRLTVV.

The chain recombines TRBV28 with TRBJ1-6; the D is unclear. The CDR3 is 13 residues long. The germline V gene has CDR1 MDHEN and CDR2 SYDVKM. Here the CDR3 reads CYSTLSGNSPLHF. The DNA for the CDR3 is TGTTACAGCACCCTATCGGGGAACTCACCCCTCCACTTT.

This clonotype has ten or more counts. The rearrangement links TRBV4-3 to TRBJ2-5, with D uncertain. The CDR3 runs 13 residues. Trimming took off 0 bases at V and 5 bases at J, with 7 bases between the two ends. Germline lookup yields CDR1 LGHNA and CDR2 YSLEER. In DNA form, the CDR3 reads TGCGCCAGCAGCCAAGAGTTTCGGGAGACCCAGTACTTC. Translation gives CASSQEFRETQYF.

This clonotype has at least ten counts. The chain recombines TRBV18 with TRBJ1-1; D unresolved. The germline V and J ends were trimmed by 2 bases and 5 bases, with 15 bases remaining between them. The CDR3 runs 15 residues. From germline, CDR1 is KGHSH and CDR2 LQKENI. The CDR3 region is CASSPAGHSGTEAFF. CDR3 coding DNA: TGTGCCAGCTCACCAGCGGGCCATTCGGGGACTGAAGCTTTCTTT.

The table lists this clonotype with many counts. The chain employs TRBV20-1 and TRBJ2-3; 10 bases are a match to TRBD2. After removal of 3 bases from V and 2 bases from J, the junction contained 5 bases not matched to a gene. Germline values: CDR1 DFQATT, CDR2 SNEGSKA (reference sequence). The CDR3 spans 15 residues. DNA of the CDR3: TGCAGTGCTAGCGAACTAGCGGGGTCCACAGATACGCAGTATTTT. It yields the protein CSASELAGSTDTQYF.

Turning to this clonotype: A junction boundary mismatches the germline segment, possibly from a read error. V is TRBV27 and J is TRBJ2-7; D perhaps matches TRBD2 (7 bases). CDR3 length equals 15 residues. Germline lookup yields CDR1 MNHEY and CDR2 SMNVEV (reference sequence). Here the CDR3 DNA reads TGTGTCAGCAGTCGACTGGGGGGGGGCGGTAACGAGCAGTACTTC. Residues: CVSSRLGGGGNEQYF.

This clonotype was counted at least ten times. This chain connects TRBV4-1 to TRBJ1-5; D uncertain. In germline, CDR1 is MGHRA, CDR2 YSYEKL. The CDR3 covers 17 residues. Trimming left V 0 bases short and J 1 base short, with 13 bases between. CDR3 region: CASSQDHKVSSNQPQHF. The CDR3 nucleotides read TGCGCCAGCAGCCAAGATCACAAGGTTTCGAGCAATCAGCCCCAGCATTTT.